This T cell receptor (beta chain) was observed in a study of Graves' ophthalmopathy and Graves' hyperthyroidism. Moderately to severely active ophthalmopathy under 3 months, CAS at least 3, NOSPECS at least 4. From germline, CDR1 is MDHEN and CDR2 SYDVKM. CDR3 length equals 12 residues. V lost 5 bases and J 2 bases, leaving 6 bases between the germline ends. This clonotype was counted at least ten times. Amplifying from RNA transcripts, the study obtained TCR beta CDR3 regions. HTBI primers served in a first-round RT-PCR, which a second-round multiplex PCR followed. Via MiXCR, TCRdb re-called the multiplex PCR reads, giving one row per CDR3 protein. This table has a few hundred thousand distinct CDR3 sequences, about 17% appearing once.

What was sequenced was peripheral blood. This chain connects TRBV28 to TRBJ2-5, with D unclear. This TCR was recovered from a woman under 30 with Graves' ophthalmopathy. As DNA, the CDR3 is TGTGCCAGCAGTATAAATCAAGAGACCCAGTACTTC. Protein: CASSINQETQYF.